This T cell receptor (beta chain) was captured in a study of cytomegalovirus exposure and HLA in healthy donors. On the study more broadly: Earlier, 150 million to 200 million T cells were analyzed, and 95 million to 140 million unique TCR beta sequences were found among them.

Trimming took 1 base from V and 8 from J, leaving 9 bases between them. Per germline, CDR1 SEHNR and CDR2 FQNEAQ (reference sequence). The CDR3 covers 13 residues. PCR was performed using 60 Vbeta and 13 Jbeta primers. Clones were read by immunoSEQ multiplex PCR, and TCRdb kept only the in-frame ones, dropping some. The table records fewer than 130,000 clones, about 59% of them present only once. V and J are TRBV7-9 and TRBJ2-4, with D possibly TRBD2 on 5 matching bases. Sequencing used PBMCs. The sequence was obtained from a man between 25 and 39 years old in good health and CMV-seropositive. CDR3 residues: CASSLVARDIQYF. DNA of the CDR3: TGTGCCAGCAGCTTAGTCGCGAGGGACATTCAGTACTTC.